The entry that follows covers one TCR beta chain sequence. Its antigen is not identified. This entry belongs to a study of graft-versus-host responses after intestinal transplantation. This CDR3 spans 17 amino acids. CDR1 and CDR2 from the germline V gene are MDHEN and SYDVKM. The ends lost 4 bases at V and 3 bases at J; junction bases unmatched: 9. Produced via immunoSEQ multiplex PCR; TCRdb's table is partial and in-frame only. The sample lists 95,000 to 130,000 clones, about nine tenths occurring once. Sample: unstimulated CD4+ T cells sorted from spleen or lymph node cells, taken before intestinal transplant. The chain carries TRBV28 and TRBJ2-3, with TRBD2 matching over 11 bases. This receptor was obtained from a human donor who received an intestinal transplant. The CDR3 is CASSSVAGGPRTDTQYF. DNA of the CDR3: TGTGCCAGCAGTTCTGTAGCGGGAGGGCCGCGGACAGATACGCAGTATTTT. Using reference TRBV28 and TRBJ2-3 for the parts outside the CDR3, the full variable domain is DVKVTQSSRYLVKRTGEKVFLECVQDMDHENMFWYRQDPGLGLRLIYFSYDVKMKEKGDIPEGYSVSREKKERFSLILESASTNQTSMYLCASSSVAGGPRTDTQYFGPGTRLTVL.